The 6 T cell receptor beta chains below all came from one sample that was sequenced in a study of CD8 T cells in ankylosing spondylitis. In TCRdb, the 5' RACE reads were re-called with MiXCR into one record per CDR3 protein. Here the sample spans 200,000 to 250,000 distinct CDR3 sequences, roughly a tenth being singletons. The sequenced material came from blood, either unsorted or a sorted T cell fraction (not recorded which). The receptors come from a male donor with ankylosing spondylitis or in good health (not recorded which).

This clonotype was observed many times. The rearrangement joins TRBV4-2 to TRBJ2-2, with D perhaps TRBD2 (5 bases). Trimming shortened V by 0 bases and J by 3 bases, and 11 bases separated the two germline ends. Per germline, CDR1 LGHNA and CDR2 YNFKEQ. The length of the CDR3 is 16 residues. In DNA, the CDR3 is TGTGCCAGCAGCCAAGACGGGAATATGGACACCGGGGAGCTGTTTTTT. This codes for CASSQDGNMDTGELFF.

This clonotype occurred many times. V gene TRBV11-2 combines with J gene TRBJ1-3; D gene uncertain. This CDR3 has 14 residues. The germline V gene encodes CDR1 SGHAT and CDR2 FQNNGV. V was shortened by 1 base and J by 0 bases, with 4 bases between the two germline ends. CDR3 protein: CASSLGLSGNTIYF. The CDR3 region has the DNA TGTGCCAGCAGCTTAGGTCTCTCTGGAAACACCATATATTTT. Looking up the rest from reference TRBV11-2 and TRBJ1-3 gives the full variable domain: EAGVAQSPRYKIIEKRQSVAFWCNPISGHATLYWYQQILGQGPKLLIQFQNNGVVDDSQLPKDRFSAERLKGVDSTLKIQPAKLEDSAVYLCASSLGLSGNTIYFGEGSWLTVV.

V and J are TRBV5-1 and TRBJ2-1; 8 positions match TRBD2. Germline lookup yields CDR1 SGHRS and CDR2 YFSETQ. CDR3 length equals 18 residues. The trim removed 4 bases at V and 6 bases at J, leaving 18 bases unmatched. Here the CDR3 reads CASSLIVIGGAWGNEQFF. The CDR3 DNA reads TGCGCCAGCAGCCTGATCGTGATCGGGGGGGCCTGGGGCAATGAGCAGTTCTTC.

This clonotype was seen at least ten times. The rearrangement uses TRBV28 and TRBJ2-5, with 11 positions matching TRBD2. The CDR3 loop spans 17 amino acids. Germline values: CDR1 MDHEN, CDR2 SYDVKM. V was pared by 2 bases and J by 3 bases, with 8 bases of the junction left unmatched. CDR3 sequence: CASSLRTLAGGEETQYF. In DNA, the CDR3 is TGTGCCAGCAGTTTACGTACGCTAGCGGGGGGCGAAGAGACCCAGTACTTC.

This clonotype was seen only a few times. This rearrangement joins TRBV7-3 to TRBJ2-1; the D gene is possibly TRBD1 (6 bases). The germline V gene encodes CDR1 SGHTA and CDR2 FQGTGA. This CDR3 contains 14 residues. V gave up 5 bases and J gave up 8 bases, with 16 bases separating them. In nucleotides, the CDR3 is TGTGCCAGCAGCCTCGACGTCAGGGGAGATGAGCAGTTCTTC. Its translation: CASSLDVRGDEQFF.

At least ten counts were recorded for this clonotype. CDR3 loop: CASSSPYTGELFF. CDR3 nucleotide sequence: TGTGCCAGCAGTTCCCCTTACACCGGGGAGCTGTTTTTT. The chain couples TRBV27 to TRBJ2-2; D unclear. V dropped 4 bases and J dropped 3 bases, with 6 bases sitting between them. Germline assignment: CDR1 MNHEY and CDR2 SMNVEV (reference sequence). This CDR3 is built from 13 residues.